The T cell receptor beta chain described here comes from a study of T cell repertoires in cytomegalovirus infection. For the study at large: CMV epitopes in the study were HLA-C-restricted (recently identified) and HLA-B-restricted (well studied). An indication of both CMV infection and matching HLA type came from public TCR beta signatures. Study results and caveats: Carriers of CMV plus the relevant HLA were identified by cumulative public TCR beta family frequency. The ex vivo response showed dominance by HLA-C-restricted CMV-specific TCR beta clonotypes.

TCRdb independently ran MiXCR on the reads; one entry per CDR3 protein. The sample lists about 770,000 distinct CDR3 sequences; around 29% were seen once. Regarding this clonotype: Its antigen is still unknown.

The sample here was cultured CD8+ T cells from PBMCs, taken from culture after CMV antigen stimulation. The TCR comes from a human donor in good health (CMV status not recorded). Some clones in this sample may be carry-over from other donors' samples.

CDR3 protein: CASSQDGTGAFNSPLHF. The CDR3 bases are TGTGCCAGCAGCCAAGATGGGACAGGGGCCTTTAATTCACCCCTCCACTTT. V gene TRBV7-2 combines with J gene TRBJ1-6, with 10 bases that match TRBD1. CDR3 length: 17 residues. Germline V gives CDR1 SGHTA, CDR2 FQGNSA. The V gene end was trimmed by 5 bases and the J gene end by 6 bases; junction bases not matched to a gene: 10.